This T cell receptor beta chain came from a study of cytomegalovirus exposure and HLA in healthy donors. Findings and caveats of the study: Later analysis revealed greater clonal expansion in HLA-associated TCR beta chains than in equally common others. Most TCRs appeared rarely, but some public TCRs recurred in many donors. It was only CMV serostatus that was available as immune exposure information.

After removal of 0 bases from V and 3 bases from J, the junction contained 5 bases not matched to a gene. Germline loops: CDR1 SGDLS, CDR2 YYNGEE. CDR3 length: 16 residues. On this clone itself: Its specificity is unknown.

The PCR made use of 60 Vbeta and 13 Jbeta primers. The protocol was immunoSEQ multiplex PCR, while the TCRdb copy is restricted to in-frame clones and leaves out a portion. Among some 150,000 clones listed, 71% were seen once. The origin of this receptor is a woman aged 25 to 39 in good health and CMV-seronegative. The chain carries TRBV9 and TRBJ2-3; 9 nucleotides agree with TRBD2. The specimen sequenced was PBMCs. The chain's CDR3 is CASSVDFAGGTDTQYF. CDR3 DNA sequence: TGTGCCAGCAGCGTAGACTTTGCGGGAGGGACAGATACGCAGTATTTT.